The sequence of this T cell receptor (beta chain) was determined in a study of T cells in Graves' hyperthyroidism and ophthalmopathy. Trimming shortened V by 6 bases and J by 2 bases, and 11 bases separated the two germline ends. Germline V CDR1 and CDR2: ENHRY, SYGVKD. This CDR3 comprises 13 residues. Amplified TCR beta CDR3 regions derived from RNA transcripts. The HTBI primer set was used in a first-round RT-PCR of the TCR CDR3. TCRdb re-analysed the multiplex PCR reads in MiXCR, keeping a single row per CDR3 protein. The table lists around 620,000 distinct CDR3 sequences, 15% to 20% of them singletons, with 3.8% in the top ten. PBMCs came from roughly 10 ml fresh peripheral blood. This clonotype was picked up many times.

This clonotype was sampled from a woman aged 30 to 39 with Graves' hyperthyroidism. This chain links TRBV10-3 with TRBJ2-7, with D perhaps matching TRBD1 (6 bases). The specimen was blood. This CDR3 reads CAISQGFPYEQYF. The CDR3, as DNA: TGTGCCATCAGCCAGGGGTTTCCCTACGAGCAGTACTTC.